Listed here are 4 T cell receptor beta chains from one sample, sequenced in a study of T-cell reconstitution after alpha-beta-depleted transplantation in children. For TCRbeta, the library was prepared with unique molecular identifiers. TCRdb called the PCR reads again in MiXCR, with one record for every CDR3 protein. The top ten hold over 5.5% of the sample, which has over 400,000 distinct CDR3 sequences, approximately 13% seen once. This material consisted of PBMCs from the stem cell graft donor, taken from the stem cell graft. These receptors were obtained from a human donor who donated a stem cell graft to a child with combined immunodeficiency.

Details on this clonotype: The germline gene is not matched at one end of the junction; a read error may be the cause. The gene calls are TRBV4-2 and TRBJ2-1; TRBD1 matches at 11 bases. Germline lookup yields CDR1 LGHNA and CDR2 YNFKEQ. The CDR3 consists of 15 residues. CDR3 coding DNA: TGTGCCAGGAGCCCCGGGACAGGGGGTTACAATGAGCAGTTCTTC. Protein product: CARSPGTGGYNEQFF.

In its sample, this clonotype was seen many times. The chain has TRBV4-1 and TRBJ1-1; 11 bases fit TRBD1. This CDR3 has 14 residues. With 8 bases clipped from V and 4 bases from J, the junction kept 6 bases outside the gene matches. Germline V gene sequence: CDR1 MGHRA, CDR2 YSYEKL. The CDR3 region is CASQIGTGGTEAFF. CDR3 coding DNA: TGCGCCAGCCAGATCGGGACAGGGGGCACTGAAGCTTTCTTT.

This clonotype turned up a few times. The V gene is TRBV25-1, the J gene TRBJ1-4, with 10 bases identical to TRBD1. With 4 bases clipped from V and 8 bases from J, the junction kept 7 bases outside the gene matches. The CDR3 runs 15 residues. The germline CDR1 and CDR2 sequences are MGHDK and SYGVNS. Written as DNA, the CDR3 is TGTGCCAGCAGTGCTCTAGGGACAGGGGAAGAAAAACTGTTTTTT. Protein product: CASSALGTGEEKLFF.

This clonotype came up a few times. The chain employs TRBV12-3 or TRBV12-4 and TRBJ2-3, with D unclear. V was clipped by 1 base and J by 2 bases, with 13 bases between them. CDR3 length equals 16 residues. The CDR3 nucleotides read TGTGCCAGCAGTTTAGTCGCGCCGCCGCTCACAGATACGCAGTATTTT. It specifies CASSLVAPPLTDTQYF.